This TCR beta chain was sequenced for a study of blood T cell repertoires in COVID-19. This clone was counted ten times or more. Generated by immunoSEQ multiplex PCR, the TCRdb table keeps only in-frame clones and is missing some. Of roughly 190,000 clones in the sample, roughly four fifths were seen once. The CDR3 runs 17 residues. The ends lost 6 bases at V and 2 bases at J; junction bases unmatched: 15. Germline V gives CDR1 MDHEN, CDR2 SYDVKM. Adults between about 18 and 89 years of age took part from more than 20 US areas. Participants were placed into cohorts based on the clinical history they reported.

This chain links TRBV28 with TRBJ2-7, with 8 nucleotides matching TRBD2. The sequencing input was PBMCs or T cells enriched from blood (not recorded which). The clonotype was recovered from a man aged 40-49 years who had recovered from COVID-19. As DNA, the CDR3 is TGTGCCAGCAGCTCCCCCATCGGGCGGGGGGCACCCTACGAGCAGTACTTC. Translating it yields CASSSPIGRGAPYEQYF.